The 8 T cell receptor beta chains presented below share a single source sample, sequenced in a study of shared clonotypes between healthy human individuals. Measured with immunoSEQ multiplex PCR; TCRdb has only the in-frame clones, and not every one. The data contain hundreds of thousands of clones, around 90% of them singletons. The naive CD8 population came from CD45RO-negative cells selected for CCR7, without terminally differentiated effector memory CD45RA+ cells. The sequencing sample was made of naive CD8+ T cells sorted from blood. All receptors come from a man aged 30 to 39 in good health.

DNA of the CDR3: TGTGCCAGCAGTGGAGGGGGGCAGACAGGGGCGGTCGCTCATGGCTACACCTTC. This translates into CASSGGGQTGAVAHGYTF. The J gene is TRBJ1-2, the V gene TRBV25-1; 8 positions match TRBD1. The CDR3 is 18 residues long. J lost 6 bases, V lost 4 bases, and 19 bases had no gene match. Per the germline V gene, CDR1 is MGHDK and CDR2 is SYGVNS.

For the CDR3, the DNA is TGTGCCACCAGCAGAGATCGGTCAGGCGGGAGCACAGATACGCAGTATTTT. Protein: CATSRDRSGGSTDTQYF. The gene calls are TRBV15 and TRBJ2-3, with D perhaps TRBD2 (5 bases). The CDR3 contains 17 residues. Trimming shortened V by 0 bases and J by 0 bases, and 13 bases separated the two germline ends. The germline V gene encodes CDR1 LNHNV and CDR2 YYDKDF (reference sequence).

V gene TRBV2 combines with J gene TRBJ2-5; no definite D call. Germline V lookup: CDR1 SNHLY, CDR2 FYNNEI. The CDR3 consists of 13 residues. The V end lost 5 bases, the J end lost 2 bases, and 9 bases lay between the germline ends. CDR3 loop: CASSPLHQETQYF. The CDR3 DNA reads TGTGCCAGCAGTCCCCTCCATCAAGAGACCCAGTACTTC.

V and J are TRBV2 and TRBJ1-2; unclear D gene. Trimming pared 8 bases from V and 2 bases from J, leaving 6 bases between. Looked up from germline, CDR1 is SNHLY and CDR2 is FYNNEI. The CDR3 totals 11 residues. The CDR3 nucleotides read TGTGCCAGCGGGGAGAACTATGGCTACACCTTC. As protein: CASGENYGYTF.

The V and J genes are TRBV6-1 and TRBJ2-6; 8 positions match TRBD1. Trimming removed 11 bases from V and 3 bases from J; junction bases left unmatched: 9. This CDR3 region has 15 residues. CDR1 and CDR2 from the germline V gene are MNHNS and SASEGT. The CDR3 bases are TGTGCCTCGGGCAGGGGGCAGGGTGGGGCCAACGTCCTGACTTTC. It encodes CASGRGQGGANVLTF.

The genes are TRBV29-1 and TRBJ2-7, with 8 bases that match TRBD2. Trimming took 3 bases from V and 4 from J; bases not matched to a gene: 5. The germline gives CDR1 SQVTM, CDR2 ANQGSEA. This CDR3 spans 13 amino acids. The CDR3: CSVELAGIYEQYF. The CDR3 bases are TGCAGCGTTGAGTTAGCGGGAATTTACGAGCAGTACTTC.

The rearrangement links TRBV28 to TRBJ2-7; D is perhaps TRBD2 (6 bases). This CDR3 has 15 residues. The V and J ends lost 5 bases and 2 bases respectively, with 16 bases between them. The germline CDR1 and CDR2 sequences are MDHEN and SYDVKM. CDR3: CASSITGTPAYEQYF. In nucleotides, the CDR3 is TGTGCCAGCAGTATCACCGGGACTCCCGCCTACGAGCAGTACTTC. Based on the CDR3 plus reference TRBV28 and TRBJ2-7, the full variable domain is DVKVTQSSRYLVKRTGEKVFLECVQDMDHENMFWYRQDPGLGLRLIYFSYDVKMKEKGDIPEGYSVSREKKERFSLILESASTNQTSMYLCASSITGTPAYEQYFGPGTRLTVT.

The chain couples TRBV5-4 to TRBJ1-5; no reliable D call. Trimming took 3 bases from V and 4 from J, leaving 5 bases between them. Per germline, CDR1 SGHNT and CDR2 YYREEE (reference sequence). This CDR3 is built from 12 residues. CDR3 protein: CASSWENQPQHF. The CDR3 nucleotides are TGTGCCAGCAGCTGGGAAAATCAGCCCCAGCATTTT.